This TCR beta chain emerged from a study of T cells after yellow fever vaccination. Study results and limitations: The CD4 compartment and the CD8 compartment contained a small share of clonotypes in common. Clones that expanded after primary vaccination mostly reappeared after the booster (nearly 98% CD4, roughly 87% CD8).

This clonotype was seen a handful of times. The antigen is undetermined. TCRdb fed the 5' RACE reads into MiXCR, producing one record per CDR3 protein. The sample contains 450,000 to 550,000 distinct CDR3 sequences, 20% to 25% of which appear only once. This CDR3 region has 17 residues. CDR1 is MNHEY, CDR2 SVGEGT, per germline. V dropped 6 bases and J dropped 2; count of bases not matched to a gene: 9. The TCR comes from a young man who received the YFV17D yellow fever vaccine. This rearrangement joins TRBV6-2 or TRBV6-3 to TRBJ1-5; 11 bases align to TRBD1. Sample: PBMCs, taken approximately 22 days after the first yellow fever vaccination. The CDR3 is CASSPRTGGLGNQPQHF. Here the CDR3 DNA reads TGTGCCAGCAGCCCTAGGACAGGGGGCCTGGGCAATCAGCCCCAGCATTTT.